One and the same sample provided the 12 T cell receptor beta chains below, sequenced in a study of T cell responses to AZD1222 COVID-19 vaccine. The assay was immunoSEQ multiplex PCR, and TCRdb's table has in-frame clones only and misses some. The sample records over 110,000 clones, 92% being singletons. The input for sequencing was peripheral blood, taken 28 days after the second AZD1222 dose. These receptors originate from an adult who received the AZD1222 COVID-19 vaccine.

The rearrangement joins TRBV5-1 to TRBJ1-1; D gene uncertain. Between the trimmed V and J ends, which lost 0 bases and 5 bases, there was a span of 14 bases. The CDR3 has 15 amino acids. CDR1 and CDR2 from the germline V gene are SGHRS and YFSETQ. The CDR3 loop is CASSLEQRWETEAFF. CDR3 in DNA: TGCGCCAGCAGCTTGGAACAGCGCTGGGAGACTGAAGCTTTCTTT.

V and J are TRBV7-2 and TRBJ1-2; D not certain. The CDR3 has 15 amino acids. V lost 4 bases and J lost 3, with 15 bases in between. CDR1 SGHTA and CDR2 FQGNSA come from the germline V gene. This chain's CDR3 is CASSYLDAVYYGYTF. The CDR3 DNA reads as TGTGCCAGCAGCTACCTTGACGCGGTCTACTATGGCTACACCTTC.

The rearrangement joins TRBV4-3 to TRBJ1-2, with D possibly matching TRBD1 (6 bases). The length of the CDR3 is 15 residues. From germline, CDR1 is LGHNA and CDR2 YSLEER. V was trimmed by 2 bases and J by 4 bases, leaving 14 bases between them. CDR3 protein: CASSQQWTDSYGYTF. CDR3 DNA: TGCGCCAGCAGCCAACAATGGACAGATTCCTATGGCTACACCTTC.

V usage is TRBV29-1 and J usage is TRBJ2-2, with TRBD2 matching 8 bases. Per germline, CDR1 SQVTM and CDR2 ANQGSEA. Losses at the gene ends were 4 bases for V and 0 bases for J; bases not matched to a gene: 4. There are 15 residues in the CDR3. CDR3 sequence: CSVVELAANTGELFF. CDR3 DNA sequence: TGCAGCGTTGTCGAACTAGCGGCGAACACCGGGGAGCTGTTTTTT.

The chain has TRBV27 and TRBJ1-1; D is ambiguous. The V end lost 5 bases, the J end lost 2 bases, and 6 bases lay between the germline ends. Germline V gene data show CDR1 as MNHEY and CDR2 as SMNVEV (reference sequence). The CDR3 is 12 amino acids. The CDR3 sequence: CASSRPNTEAFF. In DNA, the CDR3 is TGTGCCAGCAGTCGCCCCAACACTGAAGCTTTCTTT.

This chain's CDR3 is CASSQDGSSTDTQYF. CDR3 sequence (DNA): TGTGCCAGCAGCCAGGACGGCTCTAGCACAGATACGCAGTATTTT. The chain carries TRBV6-5 and TRBJ2-3, with D unclear. Per the germline V gene, CDR1 is MNHEY and CDR2 is SVGAGI. The CDR3 runs to 15 residues. Trimming removed 6 bases from V and 0 bases from J, with 13 bases in between.

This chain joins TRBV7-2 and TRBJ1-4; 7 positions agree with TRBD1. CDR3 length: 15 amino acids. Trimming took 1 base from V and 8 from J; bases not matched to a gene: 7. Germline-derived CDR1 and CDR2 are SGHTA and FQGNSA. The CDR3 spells CASSLVGGFKEKLFF. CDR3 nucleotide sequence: TGTGCCAGCAGCTTAGTAGGGGGCTTTAAGGAAAAACTGTTTTTT. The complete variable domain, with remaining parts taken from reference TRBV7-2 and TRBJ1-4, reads GAGVSQSPSNKVTEKGKDVELRCDPISGHTALYWYRQSLGQGLEFLIYFQGNSAPDKSGLPSDRFSAERTGGSVSTLTIQRTQQEDSAVYLCASSLVGGFKEKLFFGSGTQLSVL.

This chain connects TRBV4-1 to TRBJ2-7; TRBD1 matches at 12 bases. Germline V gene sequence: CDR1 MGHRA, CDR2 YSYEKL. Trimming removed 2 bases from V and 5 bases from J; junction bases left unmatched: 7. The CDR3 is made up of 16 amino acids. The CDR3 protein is CASSQPSGTGGHEQYF. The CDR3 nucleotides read TGCGCCAGCAGCCAACCCTCCGGGACAGGGGGCCACGAGCAGTACTTC.

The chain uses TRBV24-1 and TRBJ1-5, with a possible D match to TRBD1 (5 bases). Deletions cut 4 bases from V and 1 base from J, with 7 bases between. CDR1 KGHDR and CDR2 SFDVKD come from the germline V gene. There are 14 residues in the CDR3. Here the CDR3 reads CATSEGTSNQPQHF. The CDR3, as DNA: TGTGCCACCAGTGAAGGGACCAGCAATCAGCCCCAGCATTTT.

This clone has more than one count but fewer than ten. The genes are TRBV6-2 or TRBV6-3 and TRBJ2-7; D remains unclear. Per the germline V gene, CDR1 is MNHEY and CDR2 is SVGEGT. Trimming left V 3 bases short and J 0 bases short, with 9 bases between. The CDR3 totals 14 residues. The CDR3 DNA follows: TGTGCCAGCAGTTATAAGGCGAGCTCCTACGAGCAGTACGTC. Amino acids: CASSYKASSYEQYV.

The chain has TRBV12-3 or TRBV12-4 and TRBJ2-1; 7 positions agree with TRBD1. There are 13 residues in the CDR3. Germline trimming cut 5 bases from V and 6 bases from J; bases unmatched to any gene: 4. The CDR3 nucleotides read TGTGCCAGCAGTAAGGGGGCTAGCAATGAGCAGTTCTTC. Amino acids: CASSKGASNEQFF.

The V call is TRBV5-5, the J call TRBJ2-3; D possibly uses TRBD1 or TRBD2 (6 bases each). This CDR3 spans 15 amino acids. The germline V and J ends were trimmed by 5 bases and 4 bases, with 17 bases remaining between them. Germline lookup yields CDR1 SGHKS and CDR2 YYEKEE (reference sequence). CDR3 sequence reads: CASRERGASSDTQYF. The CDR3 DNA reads TGTGCCAGCAGGGAAAGGGGGGCTAGCTCAGATACGCAGTATTTT.